The clone carrying this TCR beta chain was seen once. The CDR3 has 15 residues. Germline CDR1 is SGDLS and CDR2 is YYNGEE. Between the trimmed V and J ends, which lost 2 bases and 4 bases, there was a span of 13 bases. Sequenced by immunoSEQ multiplex PCR; TCRdb stores in-frame clones only, minus some. The repertoire holds 100,000 to 150,000 clones, with 80% to 90% as singletons. The source of the sample is a study of control samples from healthy donors and cancer patients. The clonotype was recovered from a man in his forties in good health. This chain joins TRBV9 and TRBJ2-1, with a tentative D call TRBD2 (6 bases). Sequenced sample: blood. The CDR3 DNA is TGTGCCAGCAGCGTGATTATCGGGGGATACAATGAGCAGTTCTTC. Protein: CASSVIIGGYNEQFF. The whole variable domain, filled in from reference TRBV9 and TRBJ2-1, reads DSGVTQTPKHLITATGQRVTLRCSPRSGDLSVYWYQQSLDQGLQFLIQYYNGEERAKGNILERFSAQQFPDLHSELNLSSLELGDSALYFCASSVIIGGYNEQFFGPGTRLTVL.